Each of the 22 T cell receptor beta chains below was sequenced from the same sample in a study of blood T cell repertoires in COVID-19. The assay was immunoSEQ multiplex PCR, and TCRdb's table has in-frame clones only and misses some. Of 150,000 to 200,000 clones listed, about 92% are singletons. Input material: peripheral blood. Receptors were obtained from a man aged 60 to 69 with active or convalescent COVID-19.

J is TRBJ2-3 and V is TRBV18; weak D call: TRBD2 (6 bases). V was cut by 3 bases and J by 4 bases, with 11 bases left in between. There are 14 residues in the CDR3. From germline, CDR1 is KGHSH and CDR2 LQKENI. CDR3 DNA sequence: TGTGCCAGCTCACCCAGGACTATTCCAGATACGCAGTATTTT. Residues: CASSPRTIPDTQYF.

This rearrangement joins TRBV3-1 (or the pseudogene TRBV3-2) to TRBJ2-7; D gene uncertain. Between the trimmed V and J ends, which lost 1 base and 2 bases, there was a span of 9 bases. Germline lookup yields CDR1 LGHDT and CDR2 YNNKEL (reference sequence). The CDR3 extends over 14 amino acids. CDR3 DNA sequence: TGTGCCAGCAGCCAAGGAGGCCAGACCTACGAGCAGTACTTC. Protein: CASSQGGQTYEQYF.

This clone was seen only once. The V and J genes are TRBV6-5 and TRBJ2-7; 9 bases align to TRBD1. The CDR3 has 15 residues. J was trimmed by 7 bases and V by 6 bases; bases with no gene match: 13. Germline CDR1 and CDR2: MNHEY and SVGAGI. CDR3 amino acids: CASSGPDRGGAEQYF. CDR3 in DNA: TGTGCCAGCAGCGGGCCGGACAGGGGTGGCGCGGAGCAGTACTTC.

This clone was found once. This chain links TRBV19 with TRBJ1-1, with D hard to call. V lost 4 bases to trimming and J lost 1 base, with 13 bases between them. The CDR3 is 15 residues long. The germline V gene encodes CDR1 LNHDA and CDR2 SQIVND (reference sequence). This CDR3 reads CASSTHQLWNTEAFF. CDR3 bases: TGTGCCAGTAGTACCCATCAATTGTGGAACACTGAAGCTTTCTTT.

J is TRBJ2-7 and V is TRBV5-1; D may be TRBD2 (6 bases). The CDR3 is 14 amino acids. Germline CDR1 and CDR2: SGHRS and YFSETQ. V dropped 0 bases and J dropped 2 bases, with 9 bases sitting between them. CDR3 in DNA: TGCGCCAGCAGCTTGGAGCGGGCAACCTACGAGCAGTACTTC. Amino acid sequence: CASSLERATYEQYF.

This clone was recorded only once. This chain connects TRBV6-6 to TRBJ1-2, with D maybe TRBD1 (6 bases). The CDR3 totals 15 residues. CDR1 and CDR2 (germline): MNHNY, SVGAGI (reference sequence). Trimming removed 8 bases from V and 6 bases from J, with 22 bases in between. This CDR3 reads CASGELIRDIDGYTF. The CDR3 DNA is TGTGCCAGCGGCGAACTCATCCGGGACATTGATGGCTACACCTTC.

The chain is built from TRBV27 and TRBJ1-3; TRBD1 matches 10 bases. V was clipped by 3 bases and J by 2 bases; unmatched bases: 4. There are 16 residues in the CDR3. Germline V gene lookup returns CDR1 MNHEY and CDR2 SMNVEV (reference sequence). The CDR3 region is CASSFVGTGAGNTIYF. The CDR3 DNA follows: TGTGCCAGCAGTTTCGTTGGGACAGGGGCTGGAAACACCATATATTTT.

CDR3 loop: CASSPGQGQKLGYTF. The CDR3 region has the DNA TGTGCCAGCTCACCTGGGCAGGGCCAAAAACTTGGCTACACCTTC. V is TRBV18 and J is TRBJ1-2, with D possibly matching TRBD1 (5 bases). The CDR3 runs 15 residues. V lost 3 bases and J lost 7, with 18 bases in between. Germline CDR1 and CDR2: KGHSH and LQKENI.

Notes on this clone: In the same sample, other DNA sequences code for this CDR3. The chain is built from TRBV6-5 and TRBJ1-1; D not resolved. Germline lookup yields CDR1 MNHEY and CDR2 SVGAGI. This CDR3 contains 13 residues. Trimming took 2 bases from V and 1 from J, leaving 5 bases between them. CDR3: CASSYTGNTEAFF. Here the CDR3 DNA reads TGTGCCAGCAGTTACACCGGGAACACTGAAGCTTTCTTT.

The J gene is TRBJ2-3, the V gene TRBV11-3, with 9 bases matching TRBD2. With V trimmed by 1 base and J by 6 bases, 2 bases remained unmatched. The CDR3 has 14 amino acids. The germline CDR1 and CDR2 sequences are SGHNT and YENEEA. The CDR3 sequence: CASSLAGLADTQYF. Written as DNA, the CDR3 is TGTGCCAGCAGCTTAGCTGGACTAGCGGATACGCAGTATTTT.

This clone showed up just once. The V gene is TRBV19, the J gene TRBJ1-4; D gene uncertain. Trimming left V 6 bases short and J 11 bases short, with 16 bases between. The germline V gene has CDR1 LNHDA and CDR2 SQIVND (reference sequence). This CDR3 spans 13 amino acids. The CDR3 bases are TGTGCCAGTAGGGCGGGCCCGGCCGGGAAACTGTTTTTT. Translation gives CASRAGPAGKLFF.

This clone was counted between two and nine times. The chain uses TRBV11-2 and TRBJ1-5; no clear D gene. V was shortened by 1 base and J by 7 bases, with 14 bases between the two germline ends. CDR3 size: 15 residues. CDR1 and CDR2 from the germline V gene are SGHAT and FQNNGV. This CDR3 reads CASSLGNEVYQPQHF. For the CDR3, the DNA is TGTGCCAGCAGCTTAGGGAACGAGGTTTACCAGCCCCAGCATTTT.

CDR3 coding DNA: TGCGCCAGTAAGACAGGGCTAGCGACTAATGAAAAACTGTTTTTT. It encodes CASKTGLATNEKLFF. The rearrangement joins TRBV5-1 to TRBJ1-4; 7 positions match TRBD1. CDR1 is SGHRS and CDR2 is YFSETQ in the germline V gene. Losses at the gene ends were 8 bases for V and 2 bases for J; bases not matched to a gene: 9. This CDR3 spans 15 amino acids.

The chain has TRBV5-4 and TRBJ2-3, with 9 bases identical to TRBD2. Trimming cost V 0 bases and J 1 base; bases outside gene matches: 0. CDR1 SGHNT and CDR2 YYREEE come from the germline V gene (reference sequence). This CDR3 spans 15 amino acids. CDR3 coding DNA: TGTGCCAGCAGCTTGGGCGGGAGGGGCACAGATACGCAGTATTTT. This codes for CASSLGGRGTDTQYF.

This clone appeared a single time. V gene TRBV3-1 (or the pseudogene TRBV3-2) combines with J gene TRBJ2-3, with D perhaps matching TRBD2 (5 bases). The CDR3 is made up of 14 amino acids. V was cut by 4 bases and J by 4 bases, with 12 bases left in between. Looked up from germline, CDR1 is LGHDT and CDR2 is YNNKEL (reference sequence). The CDR3 DNA reads as TGTGCCAGCAGCCTAGCCGGGGTTTCAGATACGCAGTATTTT. Protein: CASSLAGVSDTQYF.

In this sample, this clone turned up once. The chain couples TRBV19 to TRBJ2-1; 8 bases line up with TRBD1. V gave up 3 bases and J gave up 12 bases; unmatched junction bases: 4. In germline, CDR1 is LNHDA, CDR2 SQIVND (reference sequence). The CDR3 sequence is 12 residues long. The CDR3 reads CASSIPGTGQFF. CDR3 DNA: TGTGCCAGTAGTATCCCCGGGACAGGGCAGTTCTTC. The whole variable domain, filled in from reference TRBV19 and TRBJ2-1, reads DGGITQSPKYLFRKEGQNVTLSCEQNLNHDAMYWYRQDPGQGLRLIYYSQIVNDFQKGDIAEGYSVSREKKESFPLTVTSAQKNPTAFYLCASSIPGTGQFFGPGTRLTVL.

The rearrangement joins TRBV9 to TRBJ1-1, with D possibly being TRBD1 (6 bases). The length of the CDR3 is 14 residues. Germline V CDR1 and CDR2: SGDLS, YYNGEE. Trimming took off 5 bases at V and 1 base at J, with 12 bases between the two ends. CDR3 bases: TGTGCCAGCAGTACCGGACAGCCGAACACTGAAGCTTTCTTT. It is translated as CASSTGQPNTEAFF. Complete variable domain (other parts from reference TRBV9 and TRBJ1-1): DSGVTQTPKHLITATGQRVTLRCSPRSGDLSVYWYQQSLDQGLQFLIQYYNGEERAKGNILERFSAQQFPDLHSELNLSSLELGDSALYFCASSTGQPNTEAFFGQGTRLTVV.

This chain joins TRBV2 and TRBJ2-7; D may be TRBD1 (5 bases). Germline V CDR1 and CDR2: SNHLY, FYNNEI. This CDR3 is 15 amino acids long. Trimming took off 2 bases at V and 2 bases at J, with 13 bases between the two ends. Here the CDR3 DNA reads TGTGCCAGCAGTGAAAGTCAGGGTATGGCCTACGAGCAGTACTTC. This gives the protein CASSESQGMAYEQYF.

The genes are TRBV5-1 and TRBJ2-7; 10 bases are shared with TRBD1. CDR3 size: 14 residues. The V segment lost 3 bases and the J segment 3 bases; nucleotides outside the gene matches: 3. The V gene's germline CDR1 is SGHRS and CDR2 YFSETQ. CDR3 in amino acids: CASSWGTGDYEQYF. For the CDR3, the DNA is TGCGCCAGCAGCTGGGGGACAGGGGACTACGAGCAGTACTTC.

The chain employs TRBV5-1 and TRBJ1-1, with D possibly matching TRBD1 (6 bases). This CDR3 has 17 residues. CDR1 and CDR2 from the germline V gene are SGHRS and YFSETQ. Trimming left V 1 base short and J 1 base short, with 17 bases between. The CDR3 bases are TGCGCCAGCAGCTTGTCGCCCCTAGGGACACAGAACACTGAAGCTTTCTTT. Translation: CASSLSPLGTQNTEAFF. Together with reference TRBV5-1 and TRBJ1-1, the CDR3 gives the full variable domain: KAGVTQTPRYLIKTRGQQVTLSCSPISGHRSVSWYQQTPGQGLQFLFEYFSETQRNKGNFPGRFSGRQFSNSRSEMNVSTLELGDSALYLCASSLSPLGTQNTEAFFGQGTRLTVV.

DNA of the CDR3: TGTGCCAGCAGGACATCGGGACACTGTTTCTTC. Protein product: CASRTSGHCFF. The J gene is TRBJ2-1, the V gene TRBV12-3 or TRBV12-4, with D perhaps matching TRBD1 (6 bases). The V end was cut by 6 bases, the J end by 16 bases, with 16 bases between. The CDR3 extends over 11 amino acids.

This chain joins TRBV23-1 and TRBJ2-5, with a tentative D call TRBD2 (5 bases). TRBV23-1 is an ORF, and what it does is uncertain. V lost 0 bases to trimming and J lost 5 bases, with 19 bases between them. CDR3 size: 17 residues. CDR3 loop: CASSQSIRRGDWETQYF. DNA for the CDR3: TGCGCCAGCAGTCAATCGATTAGACGGGGAGATTGGGAGACCCAGTACTTC.